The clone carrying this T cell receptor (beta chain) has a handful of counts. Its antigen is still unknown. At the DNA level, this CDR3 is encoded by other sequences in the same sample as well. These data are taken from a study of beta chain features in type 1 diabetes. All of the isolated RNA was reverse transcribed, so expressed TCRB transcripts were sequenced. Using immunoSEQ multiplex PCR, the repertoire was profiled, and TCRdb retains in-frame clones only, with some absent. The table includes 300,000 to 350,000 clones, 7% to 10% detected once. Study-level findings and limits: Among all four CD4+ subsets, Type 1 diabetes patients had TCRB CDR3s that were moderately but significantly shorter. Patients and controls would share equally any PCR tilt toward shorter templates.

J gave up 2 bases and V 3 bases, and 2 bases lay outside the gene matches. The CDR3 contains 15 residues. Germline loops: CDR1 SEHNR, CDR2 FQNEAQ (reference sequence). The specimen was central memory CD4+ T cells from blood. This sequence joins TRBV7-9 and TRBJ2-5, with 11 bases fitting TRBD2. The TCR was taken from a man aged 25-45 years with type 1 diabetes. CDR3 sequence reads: CASSFSSGGQETQYF. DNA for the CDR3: TGTGCCAGCAGCTTCTCTAGCGGGGGGCAAGAGACCCAGTACTTC.